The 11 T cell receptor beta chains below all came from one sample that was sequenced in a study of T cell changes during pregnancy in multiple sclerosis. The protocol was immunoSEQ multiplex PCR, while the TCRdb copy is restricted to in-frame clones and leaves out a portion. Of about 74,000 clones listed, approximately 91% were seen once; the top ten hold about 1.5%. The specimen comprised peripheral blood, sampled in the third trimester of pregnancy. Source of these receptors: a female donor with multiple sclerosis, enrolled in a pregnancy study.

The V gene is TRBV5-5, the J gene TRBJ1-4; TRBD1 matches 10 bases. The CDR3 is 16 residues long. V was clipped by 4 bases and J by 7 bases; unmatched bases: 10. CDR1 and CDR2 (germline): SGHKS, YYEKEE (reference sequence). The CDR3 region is CASSKPPGQGSEKLFF. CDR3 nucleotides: TGTGCCAGCAGCAAACCCCCGGGACAGGGGAGTGAAAAACTGTTTTTT.

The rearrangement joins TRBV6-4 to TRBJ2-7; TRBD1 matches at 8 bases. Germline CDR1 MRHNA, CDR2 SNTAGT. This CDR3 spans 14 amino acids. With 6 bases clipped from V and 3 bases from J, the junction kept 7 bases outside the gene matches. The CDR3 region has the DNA TGTGCCAGCAGACGACAGGGGTGGGTCTACGAGCAGTACTTC. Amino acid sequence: CASRRQGWVYEQYF.

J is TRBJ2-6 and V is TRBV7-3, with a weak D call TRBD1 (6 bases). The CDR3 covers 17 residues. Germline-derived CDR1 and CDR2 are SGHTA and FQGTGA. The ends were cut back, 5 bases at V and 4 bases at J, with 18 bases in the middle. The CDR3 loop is CASSPGTNRWGANVLTF. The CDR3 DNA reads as TGTGCCAGCAGCCCCGGGACAAATAGGTGGGGGGCCAACGTCCTGACTTTC.

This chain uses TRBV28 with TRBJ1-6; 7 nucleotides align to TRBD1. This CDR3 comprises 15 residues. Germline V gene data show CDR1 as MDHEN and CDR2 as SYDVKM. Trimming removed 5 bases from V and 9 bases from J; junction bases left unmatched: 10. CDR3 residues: CASSQTGRLGSPLHF. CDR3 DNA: TGTGCCAGCAGTCAGACAGGGCGGCTGGGTTCACCCCTCCACTTT.

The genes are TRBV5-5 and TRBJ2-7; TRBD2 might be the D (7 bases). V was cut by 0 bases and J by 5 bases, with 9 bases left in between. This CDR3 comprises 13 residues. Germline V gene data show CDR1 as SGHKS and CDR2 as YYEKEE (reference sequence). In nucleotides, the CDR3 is TGTGCCAGCAGCTTGGGGGGGGGCGACGAGCAGTACTTC. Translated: CASSLGGGDEQYF.

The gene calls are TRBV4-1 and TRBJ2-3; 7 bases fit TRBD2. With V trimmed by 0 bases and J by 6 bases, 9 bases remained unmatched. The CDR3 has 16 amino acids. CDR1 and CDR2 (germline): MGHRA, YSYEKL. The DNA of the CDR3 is TGCGCCAGCAGCCAAGAAGCCGAGCGGGGCCGGGATACGCAGTATTTT. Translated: CASSQEAERGRDTQYF.

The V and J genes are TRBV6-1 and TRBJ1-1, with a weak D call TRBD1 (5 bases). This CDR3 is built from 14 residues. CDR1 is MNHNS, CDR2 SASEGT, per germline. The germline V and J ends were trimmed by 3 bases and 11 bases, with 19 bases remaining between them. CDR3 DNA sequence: TGTGCCAGCAGTGAGAGGAGGACGGGACTAGAGGCTTTCTTT. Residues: CASSERRTGLEAFF.

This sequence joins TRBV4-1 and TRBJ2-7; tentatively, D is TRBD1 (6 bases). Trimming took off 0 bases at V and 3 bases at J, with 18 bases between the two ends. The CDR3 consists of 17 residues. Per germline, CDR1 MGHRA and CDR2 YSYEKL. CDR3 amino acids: CASSQDEDTGQSYEQYF. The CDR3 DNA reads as TGCGCCAGCAGCCAAGATGAAGATACTGGACAGAGCTACGAGCAGTACTTC.

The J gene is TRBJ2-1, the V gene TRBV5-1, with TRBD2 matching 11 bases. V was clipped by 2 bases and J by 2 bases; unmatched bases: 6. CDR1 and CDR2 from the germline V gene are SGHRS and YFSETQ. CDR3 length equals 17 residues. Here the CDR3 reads CASSFRGGLAAYNEQFF. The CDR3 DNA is TGCGCCAGCAGCTTTCGAGGGGGACTAGCGGCCTACAATGAGCAGTTCTTC.

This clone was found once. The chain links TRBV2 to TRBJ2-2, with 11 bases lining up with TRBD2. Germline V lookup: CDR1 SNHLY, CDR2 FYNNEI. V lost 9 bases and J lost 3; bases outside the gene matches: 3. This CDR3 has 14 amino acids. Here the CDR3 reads CASRTSGYTGELFF. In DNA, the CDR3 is TGTGCCAGTCGGACTAGCGGGTACACCGGGGAGCTGTTTTTT.

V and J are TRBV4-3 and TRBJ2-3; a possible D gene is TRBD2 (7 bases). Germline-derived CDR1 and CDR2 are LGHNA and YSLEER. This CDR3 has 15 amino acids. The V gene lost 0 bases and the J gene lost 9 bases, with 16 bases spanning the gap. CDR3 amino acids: CASSQEYRGGITQYF. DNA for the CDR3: TGCGCCAGCAGCCAAGAATATAGGGGGGGGATCACGCAGTATTTT.